These 14 T cell receptor beta chains share one sample of origin, sequenced in a study of CD8 T cells in ankylosing spondylitis (dated by TCRdb to 2017 to 2019). The method was 5' RACE. The data were produced on an Illumina HiSeq 2500. Starting from the raw public reads, TCRdb applied fastp trimming at Q25, assembled clones with MiXCR and retained in-frame beta chains. Duplicate CDR3 protein sequences are folded into a single record with the most common DNA and genes. This sample gives a few hundred thousand distinct CDR3 sequences in total; about 10% of them show up just once. The ten largest clones represent less than 7% of the sample. The sequenced sample consisted of blood, either unsorted or a sorted T cell fraction (not recorded which). The receptors originated from a male donor with ankylosing spondylitis or in good health (not recorded which).

This clonotype was counted at least ten times. This chain uses TRBV5-1 with TRBJ2-1; 7 nucleotides match TRBD2. The V gene's germline CDR1 is SGHRS and CDR2 YFSETQ. V dropped 6 bases and J dropped 3; count of bases not matched to a gene: 9. The length of the CDR3 is 15 residues. DNA of the CDR3: TGCGCCAGCATGGGAGGGGCCTGGGGCTACAATGAGCAGTTCTTC. It specifies CASMGGAWGYNEQFF.

This clonotype was counted ten times or more. This chain connects TRBV3-1 to TRBJ2-7, with a possible D match to TRBD1 (5 bases). CDR3 size: 15 residues. Trimming removed 0 bases from V and 7 bases from J, with 16 bases in between. Germline V gene data show CDR1 as LGHDT and CDR2 as YNNKEL (reference sequence). The CDR3 region has the DNA TGTGCCAGCAGCCAAGACACGGACACACTGGGAGAGCAGTACTTC. It is translated as CASSQDTDTLGEQYF.

This clonotype appeared many times. The genes are TRBV20-1 and TRBJ2-7; 7 bases fit TRBD2. The germline gives CDR1 DFQATT, CDR2 SNEGSKA (reference sequence). CDR3 length: 13 amino acids. Losses at the gene ends were 6 bases for V and 4 bases for J; bases not matched to a gene: 9. DNA for the CDR3: TGCAGTGCAGAGGGACTACTCCTATACGAGCAGTACTTC. Translation gives CSAEGLLLYEQYF.

This clonotype was seen ten or more times. The chain carries TRBV5-1 and TRBJ1-1; 7 bases are a match to TRBD1. Germline V lookup: CDR1 SGHRS, CDR2 YFSETQ. Losses at the gene ends were 6 bases for V and 5 bases for J; bases not matched to a gene: 7. This CDR3 is built from 13 residues. CDR3: CASKPTGRTEAFF. The CDR3 DNA follows: TGCGCCAGCAAGCCGACAGGGCGGACTGAAGCTTTCTTT.

This clonotype showed up many times. This rearrangement joins TRBV29-1 to TRBJ2-1; 7 positions match TRBD1. The V gene end was trimmed by 6 bases and the J gene end by 9 bases; junction bases not matched to a gene: 8. Per the germline V gene, CDR1 is SQVTM and CDR2 is ANQGSEA. There are 12 residues in the CDR3. CDR3 sequence reads: CSVEQGPVEQFF. DNA of the CDR3: TGCAGCGTAGAACAGGGGCCCGTTGAGCAGTTCTTC.

This clonotype was seen repeatedly, ten times or more. The rearrangement uses TRBV12-3 or TRBV12-4 and TRBJ2-3, with 7 bases lining up with TRBD2. V lost 6 bases, J lost 5 bases, and 8 bases stayed unmatched. The CDR3 is 14 residues long. For the CDR3, the DNA is TGTGCCAGCAGACTAAGACTAGCTATAGATACGCAGTATTTT. This gives the protein CASRLRLAIDTQYF.

Many counts were recorded for this clonotype. V gene TRBV12-3 or TRBV12-4 combines with J gene TRBJ2-2; D not certain. The CDR3 sequence is 15 residues long. The germline V and J ends were trimmed by 7 bases and 4 bases, with 16 bases remaining between them. The CDR3 nucleotides read TGTGCCAGCAAGGAGCAACAGCCAGGCACCGGGGAGCTGTTTTTT. This gives the protein CASKEQQPGTGELFF.

This clonotype occurred many times. The chain is built from TRBV3-1 and TRBJ1-1, with D unresolved. Germline lookup yields CDR1 LGHDT and CDR2 YNNKEL (reference sequence). Between the trimmed V and J ends, which lost 6 bases and 7 bases, there was a span of 9 bases. The CDR3 has 11 residues. CDR3 loop: CASRMTGEAFF. The CDR3 DNA is TGTGCCAGCAGGATGACGGGTGAAGCTTTCTTT. The full variable domain, its missing parts supplied by reference TRBV3-1 and TRBJ1-1, is DTAVSQTPKYLVTQMGNDKSIKCEQNLGHDTMYWYKQDSKKFLKIMFSYNNKELIINETVPNRFSPKSPDKAHLNLHINSLELGDSAVYFCASRMTGEAFFGQGTRLTVV.

At least ten counts were recorded for this clonotype. The rearrangement uses TRBV6-5 and TRBJ2-1; TRBD1 might be the D (6 bases). V lost 5 bases and J lost 6, with 14 bases in between. The CDR3 has 14 amino acids. Germline assignment: CDR1 MNHEY and CDR2 SVGAGI. The CDR3 spells CASSQGNGGNEQFF. CDR3 DNA sequence: TGTGCCAGCAGTCAGGGGAATGGGGGCAATGAGCAGTTCTTC.

As to this clonotype: This may come from a read error, since a much larger clone is one base off. The chain is built from TRBV20-1 and TRBJ2-7, with TRBD2 matching over 13 bases. The CDR3 length is 16 residues. From germline, CDR1 is DFQATT and CDR2 SNEGSKA (reference sequence). CDR3 residues: CCARSWTSGRTGEQYF. The CDR3 region has the DNA TGCTGTGCTAGATCCTGGACTAGCGGGAGAACGGGAGAGCAGTACTTC.

This clonotype was counted at least ten times. This rearrangement joins TRBV20-1 to TRBJ2-3; D tentatively reads TRBD1 or TRBD2 (6 bases each). V was cut by 3 bases and J by 0 bases, with 13 bases left in between. The germline V gene has CDR1 DFQATT and CDR2 SNEGSKA (reference sequence). This CDR3 comprises 15 residues. This CDR3 is CSASNREASTDTQYF. The CDR3 bases are TGCAGTGCTAGCAACAGGGAGGCGAGCACAGATACGCAGTATTTT.

This clonotype has ten or more counts. The chain has TRBV5-1 and TRBJ2-7; D is perhaps TRBD1 (6 bases). Trimming cost V 4 bases and J 0 bases, with 17 bases left between them. The CDR3 covers 16 residues. Germline values: CDR1 SGHRS, CDR2 YFSETQ. CDR3 region: CASSPGLGTLSYEQYF. CDR3 in DNA: TGCGCCAGCAGCCCGGGCCTCGGGACACTCTCCTACGAGCAGTACTTC.

This clonotype occurred many times. This chain connects TRBV15 to TRBJ1-2; 7 nucleotides agree with TRBD1. The germline V gene has CDR1 LNHNV and CDR2 YYDKDF (reference sequence). CDR3 length equals 16 residues. After removal of 5 bases from V and 7 bases from J, the junction contained 16 bases not matched to a gene. The CDR3 is CATSGLKGGAISGYTF. For the CDR3, the DNA is TGTGCCACCAGCGGTCTTAAAGGGGGCGCAATAAGTGGCTACACCTTC.

The CDR3 sequence is CSVKGQLNTGELFF. The CDR3 region has the DNA TGCAGCGTTAAGGGACAGCTGAACACCGGGGAGCTGTTTTTT. This sequence joins TRBV29-1 and TRBJ2-2; 7 positions match TRBD1. The V gene end was trimmed by 5 bases and the J gene end by 1 base; junction bases not matched to a gene: 4. The length of the CDR3 is 14 residues. The V gene's germline CDR1 is SQVTM and CDR2 ANQGSEA.